Shown below are 6 T cell receptor beta chains from a single sample sequenced in a study of Graves' ophthalmopathy and Graves' hyperthyroidism. Amplification of TCR beta CDR3 regions used RNA transcripts. First-round RT-PCR employed HTBI primers, with a second-round multiplex PCR after it. TCRdb passed the multiplex PCR reads through MiXCR, listing each CDR3 protein once. The repertoire holds 740,000 or so distinct CDR3 sequences, with approximately 40% as singletons. The sequenced material came from peripheral blood. The receptors come from an adult man with Graves' ophthalmopathy.

This clonotype has just a few counts. This rearrangement joins TRBV6-5 to TRBJ2-7, with D unclear. This CDR3 has 12 amino acids. Per the germline V gene, CDR1 is MNHEY and CDR2 is SVGAGI. V was pared by 5 bases and J by 7 bases, with 12 bases between. The CDR3 DNA reads TGTGCCAGCAGTCGGCTTATTTTTGAGCAGTACTTC. Protein sequence: CASSRLIFEQYF.

At least ten counts were recorded for this clonotype. The rearrangement links TRBV7-9 to TRBJ2-5, with 10 bases identical to TRBD2. The CDR3 has 16 amino acids. Looked up from germline, CDR1 is SEHNR and CDR2 is FQNEAQ (reference sequence). Unmatched junction bases numbered 11, after V lost 5 bases and J lost 5 bases. CDR3 amino acids: CASSLPSGGAAETQYF. CDR3 nucleotides: TGTGCCAGCAGCCTCCCAAGCGGGGGGGCGGCTGAGACCCAGTACTTC.

This clonotype was observed a handful of times. V is TRBV2 and J is TRBJ2-2; 10 positions match TRBD1. The CDR3 has 15 amino acids. V trimming: 6 bases; J trimming: 3 bases; junction bases outside the gene matches: 4. The germline V gene has CDR1 SNHLY and CDR2 FYNNEI. CDR3 sequence (DNA): TGTGCCAGCAGGGCAGGGACAGGGGACACCGGGGAGCTGTTTTTT. It encodes CASRAGTGDTGELFF.

This clonotype was detected a few times. The J gene is TRBJ2-5, the V gene TRBV20-1; no firm D call. This CDR3 spans 11 amino acids. CDR1 and CDR2 (germline): DFQATT, SNEGSKA (reference sequence). V lost 6 bases and J lost 2, with 7 bases in between. This CDR3 is CSAVEQETQYF. The CDR3 region has the DNA TGCAGTGCAGTGGAACAAGAGACCCAGTACTTC.

The rearrangement links TRBV4-1 to TRBJ2-7; a possible D gene is TRBD1 (5 bases). The CDR3 sequence is 17 residues long. Germline V gene data show CDR1 as MGHRA and CDR2 as YSYEKL. Between the trimmed V and J ends, which lost 0 bases and 5 bases, there was a span of 20 bases. The CDR3 is CASSQDGRRKGLDEQYF. In DNA, the CDR3 is TGCGCCAGCAGCCAAGATGGGCGTAGAAAGGGGCTGGACGAGCAGTACTTC.

In its sample, this clonotype was seen many times. The J gene is TRBJ2-5, the V gene TRBV6-6; unclear D gene. V lost 4 bases and J 6 bases, leaving 3 bases between the germline ends. Germline V CDR1 and CDR2: MNHNY, SVGAGI (reference sequence). CDR3 length: 10 residues. DNA for the CDR3: TGTGCCAGCAGTTCCCAGACCCAGTACTTC. Encoded protein: CASSSQTQYF.